Shown below are 7 T cell receptor beta chains from a single sample sequenced in a study of OX40 agonist ivuxolimab in advanced cancers. Here immunoSEQ multiplex PCR was the method, and the copy in TCRdb shows in-frame clones only, minus some. In the table there are 20,000 to 25,000 clones, 65% to 90% of which are singletons. The sample consisted of CD4+ or CD8+ T cells sorted from blood, taken in a trial of the OX40 agonist ivuxolimab. Receptors were obtained from an adult with an advanced solid tumor such as melanoma, head and neck, liver or kidney cancer.

V usage is TRBV7-3 and J usage is TRBJ1-4, with 11 bases fitting TRBD1. With 4 bases clipped from V and 8 bases from J, the junction kept 6 bases outside the gene matches. This CDR3 is 15 amino acids long. Germline V CDR1 and CDR2: SGHTA, FQGTGA. CDR3 region: CASSSTGTGGEKLFF. CDR3 nucleotide sequence: TGTGCCAGCAGCTCGACCGGGACAGGGGGAGAAAAACTGTTTTTT.

J is TRBJ2-3 and V is TRBV5-1; 12 bases agree with TRBD2. CDR3 size: 17 residues. CDR1 and CDR2 from the germline V gene are SGHRS and YFSETQ. V lost 6 bases and J lost 5; bases outside the gene matches: 13. The CDR3 DNA sequence: TGCGCCAGCACCACCGCGCCTAGCGGGAGGGCGGTAGATACGCAGTATTTT. It yields the protein CASTTAPSGRAVDTQYF.

The rearrangement joins TRBV10-2 to TRBJ2-7; D gene uncertain. The V gene's germline CDR1 is WSHSY and CDR2 SAAADI. The CDR3 has 11 amino acids. Trimming took 0 bases from V and 5 from J, leaving 2 bases between them. The CDR3 is CASSESNEQYF. For the CDR3, the DNA is TGCGCCAGCAGTGAGTCGAACGAGCAGTACTTC.

CDR3 bases: TGTGCCAGCAGCTTCGGAGGGGGGCCGCAAGAGCAGTTCTTC. Translated: CASSFGGGPQEQFF. V is TRBV7-8 and J is TRBJ2-1; tentatively, D is TRBD1 or TRBD2 (6 bases each). Germline CDR1 reads SGHVS; CDR2 reads FQNEAQ. The V end was cut by 3 bases, the J end by 10 bases, with 16 bases between. The CDR3 sequence is 14 residues long.

This chain connects TRBV29-1 to TRBJ2-7, with D perhaps assigned TRBD1 or TRBD2 (6 bases each). This CDR3 is 13 amino acids long. CDR1 SQVTM and CDR2 ANQGSEA come from the germline V gene. Between the trimmed V and J ends, which lost 7 bases and 0 bases, there was a span of 13 bases. As DNA, the CDR3 is TGCAGCGCCGAGGGGGGAAGCTCCTACGAGCAGTACTTC. Its translation is CSAEGGSSYEQYF.

The chain couples TRBV15 to TRBJ1-1; D might be TRBD1 (5 bases). The CDR3 sequence is 15 residues long. V lost 0 bases, J lost 5 bases, and 13 bases lay in between. Germline CDR1 is LNHNV and CDR2 is YYDKDF (reference sequence). This chain's CDR3 is CATSRDRGVGTEAFF. The CDR3 nucleotides read TGTGCCACCAGCAGAGATCGAGGGGTGGGGACTGAAGCTTTCTTT.

The chain links TRBV7-9 to TRBJ2-5; D is possibly TRBD1 (6 bases). This CDR3 is 14 amino acids long. V lost 1 base, J lost 4 bases, and 10 bases lay in between. Germline loops: CDR1 SEHNR, CDR2 FQNEAQ (reference sequence). The CDR3 DNA reads as TGTGCCAGCAGCTTAGTCGCAGGGGCAGAGACCCAGTACTTC. Translation gives CASSLVAGAETQYF.